The TCR beta chain under discussion was sequenced for a study of graft-versus-host responses after intestinal transplantation. Turning to the study itself: Recipients got multivisceral, liver-intestinal, or isolated intestinal transplants.

On this clone itself: Its antigen is unidentified.

Study conclusions and caveats: Where graft-donor T cell macrochimerism was present, patients had high graft-versus-host to host-versus-graft clonal ratios in allografts.

This CDR3 comprises 13 residues. Per the germline V gene, CDR1 is SQVTM and CDR2 is ANQGSEA. Germline trimming cut 3 bases from V and 6 bases from J; bases unmatched to any gene: 5. Generated by immunoSEQ multiplex PCR, the TCRdb table keeps only in-frame clones and is missing some. The repertoire holds about 19,000 clones, with around nine tenths as singletons. The chain recombines TRBV29-1 with TRBJ2-1, with 7 bases aligning to TRBD2. The sample was bone marrow, taken roughly 130 days after transplant. The source is a human patient who received an intestinal transplant, so some T cells may come from the graft donor. CDR3: CSVDVASGNEQFF. CDR3 nucleotides: TGCAGCGTTGATGTGGCTAGCGGCAATGAGCAGTTCTTC.